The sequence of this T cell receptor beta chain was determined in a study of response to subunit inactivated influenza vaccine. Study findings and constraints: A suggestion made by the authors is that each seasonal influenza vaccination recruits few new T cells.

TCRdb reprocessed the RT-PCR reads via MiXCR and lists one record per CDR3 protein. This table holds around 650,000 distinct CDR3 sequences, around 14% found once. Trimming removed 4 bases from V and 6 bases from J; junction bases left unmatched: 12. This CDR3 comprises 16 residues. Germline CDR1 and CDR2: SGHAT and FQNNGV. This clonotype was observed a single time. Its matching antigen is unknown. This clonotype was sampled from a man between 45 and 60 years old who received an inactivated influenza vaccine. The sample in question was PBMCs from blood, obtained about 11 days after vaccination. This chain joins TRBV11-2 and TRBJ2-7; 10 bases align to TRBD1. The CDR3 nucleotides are TGTGCCAGCAGCTCATATTCTGAGGACAGGGGGGTCGAGCAGTACTTC. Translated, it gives CASSSYSEDRGVEQYF.